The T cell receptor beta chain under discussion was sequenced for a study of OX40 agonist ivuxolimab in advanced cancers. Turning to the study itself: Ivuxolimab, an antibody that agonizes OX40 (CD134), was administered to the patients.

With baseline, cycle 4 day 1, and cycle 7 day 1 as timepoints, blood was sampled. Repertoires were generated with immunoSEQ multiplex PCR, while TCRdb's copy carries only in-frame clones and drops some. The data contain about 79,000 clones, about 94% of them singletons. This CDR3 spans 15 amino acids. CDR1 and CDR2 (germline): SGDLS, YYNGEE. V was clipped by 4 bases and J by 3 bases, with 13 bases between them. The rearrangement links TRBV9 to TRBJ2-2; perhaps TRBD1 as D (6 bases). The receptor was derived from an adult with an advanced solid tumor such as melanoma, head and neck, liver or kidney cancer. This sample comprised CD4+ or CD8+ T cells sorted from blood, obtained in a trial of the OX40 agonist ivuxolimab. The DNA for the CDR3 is TGTGCCAGCAGCCCTCGACAGGATTACACCGGGGAGCTGTTTTTT. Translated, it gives CASSPRQDYTGELFF.